The 20 T cell receptor beta chains below all came from one sample that was sequenced in a study of technical replicates of blood from four donors (dated by TCRdb to the late 2010s). Receptor amplification or capture employed the immunoSEQ multiplex PCR assay. The immuneACCESS repertoire file appears here via TCRdb, limited to in-frame rearrangements. These files lack a portion of the clones; in checked studies, under half of the deficit traces to unresolved V genes, and the cause of the others is not known. This sample lists tens of thousands of clones; under 95% were detected once. Clones ranked in the top ten supply 0.2% to 0.3% of the sample. Sequences were obtained from T cells isolated from PBMCs. These receptors all come from a human donor in good health.

This sequence joins TRBV4-1 and TRBJ1-4; 12 bases match TRBD1. V gave up 4 bases and J gave up 4 bases; unmatched junction bases: 7. This CDR3 is built from 17 residues. Germline V gene data show CDR1 as MGHRA and CDR2 as YSYEKL. CDR3: CASSRGDRGPNNEKLFF. In DNA form, the CDR3 reads TGCGCCAGCAGCCGGGGGGACAGGGGGCCTAATAATGAAAAACTGTTTTTT.

J is TRBJ2-1 and V is TRBV4-1; TRBD1 matches at 9 bases. Unmatched junction bases numbered 11, after V lost 1 base and J lost 4 bases. The CDR3 loop spans 18 amino acids. Germline V gene lookup returns CDR1 MGHRA and CDR2 YSYEKL. CDR3 DNA: TGCGCCAGCAGCCAAGCACCGACAGGGGGTGATGGATACAATGAGCAGTTCTTC. Amino acids: CASSQAPTGGDGYNEQFF.

V is TRBV4-1 and J is TRBJ2-3; 12 bases fit TRBD2. Germline CDR1 and CDR2: MGHRA and YSYEKL. This CDR3 has 18 residues. V shed 4 bases, J shed 2 bases, and the junction held 10 bases outside the gene matches. The CDR3 sequence: CASSLDPGLAGDTDTQYF. The CDR3 DNA reads as TGCGCCAGCAGCCTGGATCCGGGACTAGCGGGCGACACAGATACGCAGTATTTT.

The chain is built from TRBV19 and TRBJ1-2; 9 bases match TRBD1. Per germline, CDR1 LNHDA and CDR2 SQIVND (reference sequence). V lost 4 bases and J lost 6; bases outside the gene matches: 9. The CDR3 spans 15 residues. CDR3 residues: CASSSGTGQWNGYTF. CDR3 bases: TGTGCCAGTAGTAGTGGGACAGGGCAATGGAATGGCTACACCTTC.

The chain links TRBV7-8 to TRBJ2-7; D might be TRBD2 (5 bases). The CDR3 sequence is 14 residues long. Per germline, CDR1 SGHVS and CDR2 FQNEAQ. V was cut by 5 bases and J by 4 bases, with 15 bases left in between. The chain's CDR3 is CASSGHGIQYEQYF. The CDR3 DNA follows: TGTGCCAGCAGCGGTCACGGGATCCAATACGAGCAGTACTTC.

The CDR3 nucleotides read TGCGCCAGCAGCGAGACAGGGAACACAGATACGCAGTATTTT. It codes for CASSETGNTDTQYF. This chain joins TRBV5-1 and TRBJ2-3; TRBD1 aligns across 7 bases. J lost 2 bases, V lost 4 bases, and 4 bases had no gene match. This CDR3 has 14 residues. From germline, CDR1 is SGHRS and CDR2 YFSETQ.

V is TRBV11-3 and J is TRBJ1-1, with 8 bases matching TRBD1. The germline gives CDR1 SGHNT, CDR2 YENEEA. J gave up 4 bases and V 5 bases, and 6 bases lay outside the gene matches. This CDR3 is 14 amino acids long. CDR3: CASSARTGITEAFF. In DNA form, the CDR3 reads TGTGCCAGCAGCGCCAGGACAGGGATCACTGAAGCTTTCTTT.

The chain uses TRBV4-1 and TRBJ1-2; D perhaps matches TRBD1 (6 bases). Deletions cut 0 bases from V and 5 bases from J, with 19 bases between. Germline CDR1 MGHRA, CDR2 YSYEKL. This CDR3 comprises 17 residues. The CDR3, as DNA: TGCGCCAGCAGCCAAGATATCGGACAGTTGAGGGGGTATGGCTACACCTTC. This encodes CASSQDIGQLRGYGYTF.

The chain employs TRBV27 and TRBJ2-7; TRBD1 agrees at 7 bases. J lost 0 bases, V lost 6 bases, and 5 bases had no gene match. This CDR3 contains 14 residues. Germline V gene sequence: CDR1 MNHEY, CDR2 SMNVEV (reference sequence). The CDR3 nucleotides are TGTGCCAGCAGCCCCCGACAGGGCTCCTACGAGCAGTACTTC. Protein: CASSPRQGSYEQYF.

The chain uses TRBV15 and TRBJ2-1, with D uncertain. Germline values: CDR1 LNHNV, CDR2 YYDKDF (reference sequence). V lost 5 bases, J lost 0 bases, and 8 bases lay in between. This CDR3 has 14 residues. CDR3 nucleotides: TGTGCCACCAGCGCGTATAGCTCCTACAATGAGCAGTTCTTC. It codes for CATSAYSSYNEQFF.

The sample holds a few counts of this clone. The gene calls are TRBV10-3 and TRBJ1-2; a weak D match, TRBD1 (5 bases). The CDR3 contains 16 residues. V was trimmed by 4 bases and J by 4 bases, leaving 19 bases between them. Germline V gives CDR1 ENHRY, CDR2 SYGVKD. CDR3 sequence: CAISVLKQGIGYGYTF. The DNA for the CDR3 is TGTGCCATCAGTGTTCTCAAGCAGGGTATAGGCTATGGCTACACCTTC.

V usage is TRBV7-3 and J usage is TRBJ2-3, with D perhaps matching TRBD2 (5 bases). The germline V gene has CDR1 SGHTA and CDR2 FQGTGA. This CDR3 has 14 residues. With 5 bases removed from V and 1 base from J, the gap between germline ends came to 10 bases. The CDR3 DNA reads TGTGCCAGCAGCCCACGGGGAGGCACAGATACGCAGTATTTT. Residues: CASSPRGGTDTQYF.

DNA for the CDR3: TGTGCCATCAGTCCCGCGAACACCGGGGAGCTGTTTTTT. Protein: CAISPANTGELFF. The V gene is TRBV10-3, the J gene TRBJ2-2; unclear D gene. This CDR3 has 13 residues. Germline V gene lookup returns CDR1 ENHRY and CDR2 SYGVKD. Trimming pared 5 bases from V and 0 bases from J, leaving 4 bases between.

The chain couples TRBV7-9 to TRBJ2-7; possibly TRBD2 for D (5 bases). The CDR3 loop spans 15 amino acids. The germline V and J ends were trimmed by 1 base and 5 bases, with 15 bases remaining between them. The germline V gene has CDR1 SEHNR and CDR2 FQNEAQ (reference sequence). CDR3 sequence: CASSLEPLGENEQYF. The DNA of the CDR3 is TGTGCCAGCAGCTTAGAGCCCCTGGGAGAAAACGAGCAGTACTTC. Using reference TRBV7-9 and TRBJ2-7 for the parts outside the CDR3, the full variable domain is DTGVSQNPRHKITKRGQNVTFRCDPISEHNRLYWYRQTLGQGPEFLTYFQNEAQLEKSRLLSDRFSAERPKGSFSTLEIQRTEQGDSAMYLCASSLEPLGENEQYFGPGTRLTVT.

The chain combines TRBV2 with TRBJ2-7, with TRBD1 identical over 7 bases. The V gene's germline CDR1 is SNHLY and CDR2 FYNNEI. V was clipped by 10 bases and J by 2 bases; unmatched bases: 11. This CDR3 is 14 amino acids long. The CDR3 region is CATRTGTETYEQYF. CDR3 sequence (DNA): TGTGCCACCCGAACCGGGACAGAGACCTACGAGCAGTACTTC. The whole variable domain, remainder taken from reference TRBV2 and TRBJ2-7, is EPEVTQTPSHQVTQMGQEVILRCVPISNHLYFYWYRQILGQKVEFLVSFYNNEISEKSEIFDDQFSVERPDGSNFTLKIRSTKLEDSAMYFCATRTGTETYEQYFGPGTRLTVT.

This clone came up a few times. The sample has other DNA sequences that encode this CDR3 too. The chain couples TRBV2 to TRBJ2-7, with TRBD1 matching 10 bases. Germline V gene sequence: CDR1 SNHLY, CDR2 FYNNEI. CDR3 length: 14 residues. J lost 3 bases, V lost 5 bases, and 4 bases had no gene match. The CDR3 region is CASSPGQGSYEQYF. The DNA of the CDR3 is TGTGCCAGCAGTCCGGGACAGGGGAGCTACGAGCAGTACTTC.

The chain carries TRBV5-1 and TRBJ2-5; perhaps TRBD2 as D (7 bases). CDR1 is SGHRS, CDR2 YFSETQ, per germline. The CDR3 consists of 16 residues. The ends were cut back, 6 bases at V and 2 bases at J, with 20 bases in the middle. For the CDR3, the DNA is TGCGCCAGCACGAGGAGGGGGGGCGCGGGGCAAGAGACCCAGTACTTC. Its protein is CASTRRGGAGQETQYF.

This clone has just a few counts. This chain uses TRBV9 with TRBJ2-2; the D gene is possibly TRBD2 (6 bases). Germline-derived CDR1 and CDR2 are SGDLS and YYNGEE. Between the trimmed V and J ends, which lost 0 bases and 2 bases, there was a span of 11 bases. CDR3 length: 16 residues. CDR3 region: CASSVGRDANTGELFF. In DNA form, the CDR3 reads TGTGCCAGCAGCGTAGGGCGGGACGCAAACACCGGGGAGCTGTTTTTT.

The chain joins TRBV30 to TRBJ2-6; tentatively, D is TRBD1 (6 bases). Trimming cost V 3 bases and J 1 base, with 10 bases left between them. CDR3 length: 15 residues. Germline CDR1 is GTSNPN and CDR2 is SVGIG (reference sequence). The CDR3 sequence is CAWRERGSGANVLTF. The CDR3 DNA reads as TGTGCCTGGAGGGAGAGGGGGTCTGGGGCCAACGTCCTGACTTTC. Filled out from reference TRBV30 and TRBJ2-6, the complete variable domain reads SQTIHQWPATLVQPVGSPLSLECTVEGTSNPNLYWYRQAAGRGLQLLFYSVGIGQISSEVPQNLSASRPQDRQFILSSKKLLLSDSGFYLCAWRERGSGANVLTFGAGSRLTVL.

The chain uses TRBV28 and TRBJ2-7; unclear D gene. Trimming took 7 bases from V and 2 from J, leaving 24 bases between them. CDR3 length: 17 residues. CDR1 and CDR2 (germline): MDHEN, SYDVKM. The CDR3 DNA sequence: TGTGCCAGCAAATCCCCCTACATTGGTGACACCACCTACGAGCAGTACTTC. Translating it yields CASKSPYIGDTTYEQYF.